A single sample gave rise to the 17 T cell receptor beta chains below, sequenced in a study of blood T cell repertoires in COVID-19. Clones were read by immunoSEQ multiplex PCR, and TCRdb kept only the in-frame ones, dropping some. The sample lists more than 60,000 clones; more than 70% were seen once. Specimen: peripheral blood. These receptors were obtained from a man aged 60 to 69 with acute or convalescent COVID-19.

The J gene is TRBJ1-1, the V gene TRBV5-5, with D possibly matching TRBD1 (5 bases). This CDR3 spans 15 amino acids. Germline V gene lookup returns CDR1 SGHKS and CDR2 YYEKEE (reference sequence). V dropped 3 bases and J dropped 0 bases, with 12 bases sitting between them. The CDR3 protein is CASSSSGLMNTEAFF. The CDR3 bases are TGTGCCAGCAGCTCTTCGGGACTCATGAACACTGAAGCTTTCTTT.

This clone was seen once. The J gene is TRBJ1-1, the V gene TRBV5-6, with D perhaps TRBD1 (6 bases). In germline, CDR1 is SGHDT, CDR2 YYEEEE. Trimming took off 6 bases at V and 1 base at J, with 13 bases between the two ends. The CDR3 extends over 14 amino acids. CDR3 in amino acids: CASTGVGGNTEAFF. The CDR3 bases are TGTGCCAGCACCGGAGTAGGGGGGAACACTGAAGCTTTCTTT.

The chain uses TRBV19 and TRBJ2-1; tentative D call: TRBD2 (5 bases). Germline lookup yields CDR1 LNHDA and CDR2 SQIVND (reference sequence). V lost 2 bases, J lost 9 bases, and 17 bases lay in between. This CDR3 is 15 amino acids long. The CDR3 here is CASSITRGATGEQFF. In nucleotides, the CDR3 is TGTGCCAGTAGTATAACCCGGGGAGCAACCGGTGAGCAGTTCTTC.

The count of this clone is one. In the same sample, other DNA sequences code for this CDR3. The rearrangement links TRBV4-3 to TRBJ2-1; perhaps TRBD2 as D (6 bases). Per germline, CDR1 LGHNA and CDR2 YSLEER. CDR3 size: 15 residues. Trimming shortened V by 0 bases and J by 3 bases, and 9 bases separated the two germline ends. CDR3 loop: CASSQDSGVYNEQFF. The CDR3 DNA is TGCGCCAGCAGCCAAGATTCGGGGGTCTACAATGAGCAGTTCTTC.

The chain joins TRBV11-2 to TRBJ2-1; a possible D gene is TRBD2 (6 bases). This CDR3 region has 13 residues. Trimming took 1 base from V and 16 from J, leaving 17 bases between them. CDR1 is SGHAT and CDR2 is FQNNGV in the germline V gene. This chain's CDR3 is CASSLGPGVPGFF. The CDR3 DNA reads TGTGCCAGCAGCTTAGGTCCGGGGGTCCCCGGATTCTTC.

The chain links TRBV5-1 to TRBJ1-1; D is possibly TRBD1 (5 bases). The ends were cut back, 2 bases at V and 3 bases at J, with 20 bases in the middle. From germline, CDR1 is SGHRS and CDR2 YFSETQ. CDR3 length: 17 amino acids. CDR3 nucleotide sequence: TGCGCCAGCAGCTTAACAGGCTCACGGGTTTTGGACACTGAAGCTTTCTTT. Its translation is CASSLTGSRVLDTEAFF.

This clone is deemed large. The rearrangement uses TRBV11-2 and TRBJ2-7; no definite D call. The CDR3 extends over 14 amino acids. Germline V gene lookup returns CDR1 SGHAT and CDR2 FQNNGV. V was pared by 3 bases and J by 5 bases, with 14 bases between. The CDR3, as DNA: TGTGCCAGCAGCTTGATTCCAGGAATGCACGAGCAGTACTTC. Protein product: CASSLIPGMHEQYF. The full variable domain, completed using reference TRBV11-2 and TRBJ2-7, is EAGVAQSPRYKIIEKRQSVAFWCNPISGHATLYWYQQILGQGPKLLIQFQNNGVVDDSQLPKDRFSAERLKGVDSTLKIQPAKLEDSAVYLCASSLIPGMHEQYFGPGTRLTVT.

The J gene is TRBJ2-7, the V gene TRBV3-1 (or the pseudogene TRBV3-2), with TRBD1 matching 7 bases. V gave up 6 bases and J gave up 0 bases; unmatched junction bases: 8. The CDR3 spans 15 residues. Germline V CDR1 and CDR2: LGHDT, YNNKEL (reference sequence). The chain's CDR3 is CASRNTGVLSYEQYF. CDR3 in DNA: TGTGCCAGCAGGAACACAGGGGTCCTCTCCTACGAGCAGTACTTC.

This chain joins TRBV7-2 and TRBJ1-2; D call uncertain. CDR3 size: 14 residues. CDR1 is SGHTA and CDR2 is FQGNSA in the germline V gene. V was shortened by 1 base and J by 0 bases, with 6 bases between the two germline ends. The CDR3 here is CASSLGSANYGYTF. The CDR3 DNA reads as TGTGCCAGCAGCTTAGGGTCAGCTAACTATGGCTACACCTTC.

The chain has TRBV10-3 and TRBJ2-1, with 10 bases matching TRBD2. The length of the CDR3 is 14 residues. Germline trimming cut 8 bases from V and 7 bases from J; bases unmatched to any gene: 8. Germline CDR1 is ENHRY and CDR2 is SYGVKD. This chain's CDR3 is CAIGERGGVNEQFF. The CDR3 DNA sequence: TGTGCCATCGGCGAGCGGGGGGGCGTAAATGAGCAGTTCTTC.

This clone was counted a few times. The chain uses TRBV2 and TRBJ1-5; a weak D match, TRBD1 (6 bases). Germline CDR1 and CDR2: SNHLY and FYNNEI. CDR3 length equals 15 residues. Trimming removed 5 bases from V and 3 bases from J, with 14 bases in between. The CDR3 protein is CASSLTGMDNQPQHF. The DNA of the CDR3 is TGTGCCAGCAGTCTTACAGGGATGGACAATCAGCCCCAGCATTTT.

The chain carries TRBV4-3 and TRBJ1-2; possible D gene TRBD1, 6 bases. The length of the CDR3 is 14 residues. Trimming took off 0 bases at V and 7 bases at J, with 12 bases between the two ends. Germline V lookup: CDR1 LGHNA, CDR2 YSLEER. CDR3 nucleotide sequence: TGCGCCAGCAGCCAAGAAGGGTACAGGGCTGGCTACACCTTC. Amino acid sequence: CASSQEGYRAGYTF.

CDR3 in amino acids: CASSEQGANYGYTF. The CDR3 DNA follows: TGTGCCAGCAGCGAACAGGGTGCTAACTATGGCTACACCTTC. The chain uses TRBV5-4 and TRBJ1-2; tentatively, D is TRBD1 (6 bases). This CDR3 spans 14 amino acids. V lost 4 bases to trimming and J lost 0 bases, with 10 bases between them. Germline V gene lookup returns CDR1 SGHNT and CDR2 YYREEE (reference sequence).

The gene calls are TRBV6-6 and TRBJ2-7; 7 bases line up with TRBD2. The V gene's germline CDR1 is MNHNY and CDR2 SVGAGI (reference sequence). This CDR3 has 16 amino acids. J was trimmed by 3 bases and V by 0 bases; bases with no gene match: 8. CDR3 sequence: CASSYSYERGDYEQYF. The DNA for the CDR3 is TGTGCCAGCAGTTACTCTTACGAACGGGGGGACTACGAGCAGTACTTC.

CDR3 protein: CASSQSTGFYEQYF. CDR3 nucleotide sequence: TGTGCCAGCAGCCAATCGACAGGGTTCTACGAGCAGTACTTC. This chain joins TRBV3-1 (or the pseudogene TRBV3-2) and TRBJ2-7; TRBD1 aligns across 7 bases. The CDR3 runs 14 residues. Germline loops: CDR1 LGHDT, CDR2 YNNKEL (reference sequence). Trimming took 2 bases from V and 3 from J; bases not matched to a gene: 4.

The chain links TRBV9 to TRBJ1-3; D is ambiguous. From germline, CDR1 is SGDLS and CDR2 YYNGEE. CDR3 length equals 15 residues. V lost 0 bases to trimming and J lost 4 bases, with 11 bases between them. CDR3 sequence (DNA): TGTGCCAGCAGCGTAGGCGGCGATCGCGGAAACACCATATATTTT. This sequence encodes CASSVGGDRGNTIYF.

The chain recombines TRBV10-1 with TRBJ1-6; 7 bases map to TRBD1. This CDR3 has 17 residues. V was clipped by 6 bases and J by 2 bases; unmatched bases: 10. Germline-derived CDR1 and CDR2 are WNHNN and SYGVQD (reference sequence). The CDR3 DNA reads as TGCGCCAGCAGGGGGGACAGTCATGCACCCTATAATTCACCCCTCCACTTT. Protein product: CASRGDSHAPYNSPLHF.